A selection of T cell receptor beta chains follows, all from one sample in a study of blood T cell repertoires in COVID-19. Here immunoSEQ multiplex PCR was the method, and the copy in TCRdb shows in-frame clones only, minus some. The sample consists of more than 200,000 clones, about 85% of them appearing once. Sequencing input: PBMCs or T cells enriched from blood (not recorded which). Source of these receptors: a man aged 30 to 39 who had recovered from COVID-19. CDR3s leave out the opening cysteine and the closing phenylalanine or tryptophan. Clone sizes are given selectively: once, few, many, or a class where the clone is expanded.

v_call	clone_size	j_call	cdr3_aa
TRBV28	.	TRBJ1-2	ASSTGANYGYT
TRBV30	.	TRBJ1-1	AWLNDRLMAEAF
TRBV2	.	TRBJ1-2	ATPTGVVYGYT
TRBV10-3	.	TRBJ1-2	AISESGGHGYT
TRBV9	few	TRBJ2-3	ASSPRTSGTDTQY
TRBV7-9	.	TRBJ1-4	ASTGTGGEKLF
TRBV7-8	.	TRBJ2-7	ASSAIGRGQGNYEQY
TRBV19	.	TRBJ1-5	ASSHPPRAQPQH
TRBV7-2	.	TRBJ1-6	ASSLQGLDNSPLH
TRBV5-8	.	TRBJ2-7	ASSLFARDNEQY
TRBV30	.	TRBJ2-7	AWSAGTGGNEQY
TRBV12-3/TRBV12-4	.	TRBJ1-6	ASSSEGSSPLH
TRBV30	.	TRBJ2-3	AARGLLEY
TRBV9	once	TRBJ1-2	ASSKTPVDYGYT
TRBV7-2	.	TRBJ1-2	ASSLAEGRGNSGYT
TRBV18	.	TRBJ2-3	ASSVDFQTDTQY
TRBV7-8	once	TRBJ1-5	ASSPHRGHQPQH
TRBV4-3	once	TRBJ1-2	ASSQESRAGGGYT
TRBV6-4	.	TRBJ1-1	ASSDSSIGASTEAF
TRBV7-9	once	TRBJ1-2	ASSLASRSGDRNYGYT
TRBV30	many	TRBJ1-2	AWNRGRGYGYT
TRBV18	.	TRBJ2-1	ARRTGRSSRRAVTYNEQF